Listed below are T cell receptor beta chains from one sample, sequenced in a study of cytomegalovirus exposure and HLA in healthy donors. The method was immunoSEQ multiplex PCR; TCRdb's version includes in-frame clones alone and lacks a portion of them. The sample totals about 200,000 clones; its top ten clones hold roughly 1.2%. The sequencing sample was made of PBMCs. These receptors all stem from a girl aged 2-15 years in good health and CMV-seropositive. Each CDR3 is given with its conserved first and last residue. The D gene is left open where the match is weak.

CDR3 DNA	CDR3 protein	D gene	V gene	J gene
TGTGCCAGCAGTGAGGGGGGTACGGGGGAGCAGTACTTC	CASSEGGTGEQYF	-	TRBV6-1	TRBJ2-7
TGTGCCAGTAGTATTACTGGGGGCGCGCCCCAGCATTTT	CASSITGGAPQHF	-	TRBV19	TRBJ1-5
TGTGCCAGCAGCTCCCCTAGGGGACTTTCAACAGATACGCAGTATTTT	CASSSPRGLSTDTQYF	-	TRBV7-6	TRBJ2-3
TGCGCCAGTACAACAGGGGCCAGGGTAAAGACCCAGTACTTC	CASTTGARVKTQYF	TRBD1	TRBV5-1	TRBJ2-5
TGCGCCAGCAGTGAGTTGGCCACCTCTGAAGCTTTCTTT	CASSELATSEAFF	-	TRBV10-1	TRBJ1-1
TGTGCCAGCAGTTCCTTGACAGGGAGCAATGAGCAGTTCTTC	CASSSLTGSNEQFF	TRBD1	TRBV28	TRBJ2-1
TGTGCCAGCAGTGATGGGGGGACAGGGGTTTACTTGGGTCAGCCCCAGCATTTT	CASSDGGTGVYLGQPQHF	TRBD1	TRBV6-1	TRBJ1-5
TGTGCCAGCAGTGTCCAGGGGCCCGGTTTTGGGGAGCAGTACTTC	CASSVQGPGFGEQYF	-	TRBV2	TRBJ2-7
TGTGCCAGCAGTTCGACTTATCGGGATGGCTACACCTTC	CASSSTYRDGYTF	-	TRBV6-5	TRBJ1-2
TGTGCCAGCAGCTACCGGGACAGGAATGAAAAACTGTTTTTT	CASSYRDRNEKLFF	TRBD1	TRBV5-4	TRBJ1-4
TGTGCCAGCAGTTACGGGACAGGAAACACCATATATTTT	CASSYGTGNTIYF	-	TRBV6-5	TRBJ1-3